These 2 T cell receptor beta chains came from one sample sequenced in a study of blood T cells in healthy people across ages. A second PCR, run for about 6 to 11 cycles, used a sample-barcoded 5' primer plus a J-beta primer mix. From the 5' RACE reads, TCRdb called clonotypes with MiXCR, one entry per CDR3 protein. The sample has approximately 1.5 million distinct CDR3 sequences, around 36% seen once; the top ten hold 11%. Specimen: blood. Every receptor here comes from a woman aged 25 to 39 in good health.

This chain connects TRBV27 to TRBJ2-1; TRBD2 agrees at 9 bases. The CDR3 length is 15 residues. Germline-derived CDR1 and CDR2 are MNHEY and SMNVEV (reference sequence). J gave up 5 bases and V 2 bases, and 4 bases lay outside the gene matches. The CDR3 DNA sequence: TGTGCCAGCAGTTTACTACTAGCGGGCAACAATGAGCAGTTCTTC. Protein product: CASSLLLAGNNEQFF.

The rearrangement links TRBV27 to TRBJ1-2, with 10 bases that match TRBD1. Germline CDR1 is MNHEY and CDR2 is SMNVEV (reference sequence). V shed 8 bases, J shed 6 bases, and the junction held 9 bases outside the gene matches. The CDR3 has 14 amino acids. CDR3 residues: CASGWGQGLDGYTF. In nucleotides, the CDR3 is TGTGCCAGCGGTTGGGGACAGGGGTTGGATGGCTACACCTTC.